This T cell receptor beta chain was recorded in a study of T cells in Graves' hyperthyroidism and ophthalmopathy. Broader study findings: Separation of ophthalmopathy from stable hyperthyroidism was achieved by a 13 V-J model.

What was amplified from RNA transcripts were TCR beta CDR3 regions. RT-PCR in the first round (using the HTBI primer set) targeted the TCR CDR3. TCRdb re-analysed the multiplex PCR reads in MiXCR, keeping a single row per CDR3 protein. This sample has around 600,000 distinct CDR3 sequences, with approximately 15% found just once. This clonotype has more than one count but fewer than ten. Its antigen is unknown. The junction had 2 bases not matched to a gene; V was cut back by 2 bases and J by 4 bases. Germline values: CDR1 MNHNY, CDR2 SVGAGI (reference sequence). The CDR3 has 13 residues. A Clinical Activity Score of at least 3, a NOSPECS grade of at least 4 and a duration under 3 months were recorded in the ophthalmopathy patients. Not enrolled were patients with uncontrolled infection, other autoimmune disease, pregnancy or lactation. Fresh 10 ml peripheral blood yielded PBMCs.

Sequencing was performed on blood. This chain connects TRBV6-6 to TRBJ2-7; TRBD1 aligns across 7 bases. This TCR was recovered from a woman aged 50 to 60 with Graves' ophthalmopathy. The CDR3 is CASSYHRGYEQYF. Here the CDR3 DNA reads TGTGCCAGCAGTTACCACAGGGGATACGAGCAGTACTTC.